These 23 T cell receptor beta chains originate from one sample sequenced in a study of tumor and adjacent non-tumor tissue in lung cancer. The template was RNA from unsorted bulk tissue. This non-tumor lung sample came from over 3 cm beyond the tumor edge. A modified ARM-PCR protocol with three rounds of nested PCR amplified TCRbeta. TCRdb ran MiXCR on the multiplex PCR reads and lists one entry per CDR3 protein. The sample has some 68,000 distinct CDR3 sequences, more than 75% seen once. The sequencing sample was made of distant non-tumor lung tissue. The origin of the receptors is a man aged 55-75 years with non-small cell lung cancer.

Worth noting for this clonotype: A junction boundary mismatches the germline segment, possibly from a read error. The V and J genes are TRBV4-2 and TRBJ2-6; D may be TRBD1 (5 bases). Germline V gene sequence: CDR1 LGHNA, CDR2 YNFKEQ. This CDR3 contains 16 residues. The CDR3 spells CATSQEALSGANVLTF. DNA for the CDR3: TGTGCCACCAGCCAAGAAGCCCTCTCTGGGGCCAACGTCCTGACATTC.

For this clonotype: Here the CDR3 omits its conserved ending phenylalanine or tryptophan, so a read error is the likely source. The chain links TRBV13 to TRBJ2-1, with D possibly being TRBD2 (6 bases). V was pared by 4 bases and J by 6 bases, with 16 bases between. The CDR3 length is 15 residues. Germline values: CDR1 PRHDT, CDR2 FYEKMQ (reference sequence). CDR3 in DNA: TGTGCCAGCAGCTCCCCGACTAGAAGAGCCAATGAGCAGTTCTTA. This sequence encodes CASSSPTRRANEQFL.

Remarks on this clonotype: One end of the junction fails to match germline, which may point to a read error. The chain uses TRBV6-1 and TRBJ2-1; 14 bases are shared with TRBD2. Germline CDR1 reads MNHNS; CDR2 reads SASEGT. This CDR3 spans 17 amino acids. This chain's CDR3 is CTSSFTGTSGGGQEQFF. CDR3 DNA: TGTACCAGCAGTTTCACCGGGACTAGCGGGGGAGGTCAAGAGCAGTTCTTC.

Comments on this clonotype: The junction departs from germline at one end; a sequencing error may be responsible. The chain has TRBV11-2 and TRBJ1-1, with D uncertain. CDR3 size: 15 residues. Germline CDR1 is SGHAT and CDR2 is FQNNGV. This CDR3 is CVSIMGSNWDTEAFF. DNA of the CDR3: TGTGTCAGCATCATGGGCTCGAACTGGGATACTGAAGCTTTCTTT.

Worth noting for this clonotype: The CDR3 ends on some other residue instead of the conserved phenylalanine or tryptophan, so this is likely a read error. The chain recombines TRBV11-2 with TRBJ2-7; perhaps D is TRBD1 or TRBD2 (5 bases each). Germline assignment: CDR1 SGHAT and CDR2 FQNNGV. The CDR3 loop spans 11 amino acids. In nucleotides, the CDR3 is TGTGCCGGCAGACCTGGGACCGAGCAGTACCTC. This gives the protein CAGRPGTEQYL.

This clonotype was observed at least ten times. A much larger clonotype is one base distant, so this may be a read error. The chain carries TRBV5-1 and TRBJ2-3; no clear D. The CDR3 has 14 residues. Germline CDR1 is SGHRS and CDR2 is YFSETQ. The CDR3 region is CAGSPTVSTDTQYF. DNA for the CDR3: TGCGCCGGCAGCCCCACGGTGAGCACAGATACGCAGTATTTT. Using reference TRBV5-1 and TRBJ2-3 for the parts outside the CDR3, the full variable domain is KAGVTQTPRYLIKTRGQQVTLSCSPISGHRSVSWYQQTPGQGLQFLFEYFSETQRNKGNFPGRFSGRQFSNSRSEMNVSTLELGDSALYLCAGSPTVSTDTQYFGPGTRLTVL.

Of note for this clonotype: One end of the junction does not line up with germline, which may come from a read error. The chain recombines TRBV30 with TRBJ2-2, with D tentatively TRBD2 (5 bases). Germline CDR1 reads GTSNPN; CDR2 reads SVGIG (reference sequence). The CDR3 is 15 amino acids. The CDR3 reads CAWSNYGAVTGELSF. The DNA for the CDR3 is TGTGCCTGGAGTAACTATGGCGCGGTTACCGGGGAGCTGTCTTTT.

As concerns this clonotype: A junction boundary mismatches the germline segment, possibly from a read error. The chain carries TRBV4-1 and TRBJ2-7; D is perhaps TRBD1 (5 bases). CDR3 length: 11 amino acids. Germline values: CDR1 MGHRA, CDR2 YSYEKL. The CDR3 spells CASNQGYGQYF. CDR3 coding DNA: TGCGCCAGCAACCAGGGCTACGGGCAGTACTTC.

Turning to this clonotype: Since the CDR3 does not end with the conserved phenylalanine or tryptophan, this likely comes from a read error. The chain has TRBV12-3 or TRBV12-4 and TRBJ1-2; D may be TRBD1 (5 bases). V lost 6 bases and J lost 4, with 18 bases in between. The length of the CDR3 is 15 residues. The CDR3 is CASRLSRQSLYGYTS. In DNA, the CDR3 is TGTGCCAGCAGATTGAGCCGACAGTCGCTCTATGGCTACACCTCC.

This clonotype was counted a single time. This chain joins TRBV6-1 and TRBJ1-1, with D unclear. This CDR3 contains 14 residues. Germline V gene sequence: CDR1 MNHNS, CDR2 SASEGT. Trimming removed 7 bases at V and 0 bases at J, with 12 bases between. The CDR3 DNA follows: TGTGCCAGCACCCAACAAAATTTGAACACTGAAGCTTTCTTT. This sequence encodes CASTQQNLNTEAFF.

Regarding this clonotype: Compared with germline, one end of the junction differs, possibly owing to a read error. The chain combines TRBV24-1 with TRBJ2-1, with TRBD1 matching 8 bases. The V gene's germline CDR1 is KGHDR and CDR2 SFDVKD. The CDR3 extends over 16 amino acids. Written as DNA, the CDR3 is TGTGCCACCGGTGACTCACAGGGGGGCTACTGCAATGAGCAGTTCTTC. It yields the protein CATGDSQGGYCNEQFF.

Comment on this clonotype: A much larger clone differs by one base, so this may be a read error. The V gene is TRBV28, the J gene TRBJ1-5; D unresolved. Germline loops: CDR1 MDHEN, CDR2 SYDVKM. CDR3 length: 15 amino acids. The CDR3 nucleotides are TGTGTCAGCAGTTTGGCAGGCCGTAGCAATCAGCCCCAGCATTTT. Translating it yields CVSSLAGRSNQPQHF.

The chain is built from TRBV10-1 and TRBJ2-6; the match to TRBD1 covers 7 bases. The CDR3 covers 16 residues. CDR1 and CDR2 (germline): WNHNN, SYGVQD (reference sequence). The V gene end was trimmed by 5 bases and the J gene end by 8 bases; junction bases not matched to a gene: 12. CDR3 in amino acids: CASSPGQLGGTNVLTF. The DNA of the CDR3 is TGCGCCAGCAGTCCGGGACAGTTAGGTGGAACCAACGTCCTGACTTTC.

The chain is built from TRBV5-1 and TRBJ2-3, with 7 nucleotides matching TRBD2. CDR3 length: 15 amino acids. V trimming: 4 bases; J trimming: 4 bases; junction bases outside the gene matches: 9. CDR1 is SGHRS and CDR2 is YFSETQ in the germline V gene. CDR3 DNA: TGCGCCAGCAGCCAGCTAACGGGAGGCGCAGATACGCAGTATTTT. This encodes CASSQLTGGADTQYF.

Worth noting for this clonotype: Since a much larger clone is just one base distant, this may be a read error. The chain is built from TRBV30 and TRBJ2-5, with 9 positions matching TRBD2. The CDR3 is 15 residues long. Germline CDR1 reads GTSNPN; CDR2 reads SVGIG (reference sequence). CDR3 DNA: TGTGCCTGGAGTGTAATAGCGGGAGCCGCAGAGACCCGGTACTTC. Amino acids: CAWSVIAGAAETRYF.

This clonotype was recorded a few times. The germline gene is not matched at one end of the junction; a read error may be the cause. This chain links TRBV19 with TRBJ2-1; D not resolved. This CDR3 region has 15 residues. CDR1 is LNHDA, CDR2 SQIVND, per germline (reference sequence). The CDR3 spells CASTSNGSSYNEQFF. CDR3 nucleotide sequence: TGTGCCAGTACAAGCAACGGCAGCTCCTACAATGAGCAATTCTTC.

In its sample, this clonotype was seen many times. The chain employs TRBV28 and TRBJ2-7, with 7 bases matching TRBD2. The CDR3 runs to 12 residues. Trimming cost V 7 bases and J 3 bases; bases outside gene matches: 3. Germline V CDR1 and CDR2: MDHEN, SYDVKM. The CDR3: CASTRGDYEQYF. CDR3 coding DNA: TGTGCCAGCACCCGGGGGGACTACGAGCAGTACTTC. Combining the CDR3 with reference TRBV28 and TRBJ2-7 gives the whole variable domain DVKVTQSSRYLVKRTGEKVFLECVQDMDHENMFWYRQDPGLGLRLIYFSYDVKMKEKGDIPEGYSVSREKKERFSLILESASTNQTSMYLCASTRGDYEQYFGPGTRLTVT.

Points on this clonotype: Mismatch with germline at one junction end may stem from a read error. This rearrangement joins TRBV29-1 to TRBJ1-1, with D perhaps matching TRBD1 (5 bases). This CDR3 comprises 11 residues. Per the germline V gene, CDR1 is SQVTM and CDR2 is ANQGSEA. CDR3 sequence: CSFRVGTETFF. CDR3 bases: TGCAGCTTTAGGGTAGGGACTGAAACTTTCTTT. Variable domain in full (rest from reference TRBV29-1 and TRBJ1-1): SAVISQKPSRDICQRGTSLTIQCQVDSQVTMMFWYRQQPGQSLTLIATANQGSEATYESGFVIDKFPISRPNLTFSTLTVSNMSPEDSSIYLCSFRVGTETFFGQGTRLTVV.

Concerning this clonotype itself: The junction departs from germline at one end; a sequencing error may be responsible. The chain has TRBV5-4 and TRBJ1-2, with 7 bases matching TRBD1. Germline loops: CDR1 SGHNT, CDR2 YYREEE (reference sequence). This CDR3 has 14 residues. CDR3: CASSWVKGGYGYTF. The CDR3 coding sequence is TGTGCCAGCAGCTGGGTGAAAGGGGGCTATGGCTATACCTTC. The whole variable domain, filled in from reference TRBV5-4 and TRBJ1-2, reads ETGVTQSPTHLIKTRGQQVTLRCSSQSGHNTVSWYQQALGQGPQFIFQYYREEENGRGNFPPRFSGLQFPNYSSELNVNALELDDSALYLCASSWVKGGYGYTFGSGTRLTVV.

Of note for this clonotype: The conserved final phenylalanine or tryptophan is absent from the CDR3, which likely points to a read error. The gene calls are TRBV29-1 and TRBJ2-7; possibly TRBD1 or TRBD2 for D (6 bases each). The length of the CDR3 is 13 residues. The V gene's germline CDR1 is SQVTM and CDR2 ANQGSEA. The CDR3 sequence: CSARRGVPYEQYL. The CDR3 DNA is TGTAGCGCAAGGAGGGGGGTCCCCTACGAGCAGTACTTA.

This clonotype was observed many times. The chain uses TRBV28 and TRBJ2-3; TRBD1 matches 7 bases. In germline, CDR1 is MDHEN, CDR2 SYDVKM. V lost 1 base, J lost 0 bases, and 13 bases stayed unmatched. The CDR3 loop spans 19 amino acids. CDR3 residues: CASSLSAGGRGFSTDTQYF. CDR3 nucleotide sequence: TGTGCCAGCAGTTTATCCGCCGGAGGCAGGGGGTTTAGCACAGATACGCAGTATTTT.

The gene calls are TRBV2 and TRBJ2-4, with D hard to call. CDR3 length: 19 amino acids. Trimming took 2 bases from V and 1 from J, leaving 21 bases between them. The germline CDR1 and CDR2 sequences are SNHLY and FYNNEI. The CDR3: CASSELVRTPDGAKNIQYF. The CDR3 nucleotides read TGTGCCAGCAGTGAATTGGTGCGGACCCCGGACGGGGCCAAAAACATTCAGTACTTC.

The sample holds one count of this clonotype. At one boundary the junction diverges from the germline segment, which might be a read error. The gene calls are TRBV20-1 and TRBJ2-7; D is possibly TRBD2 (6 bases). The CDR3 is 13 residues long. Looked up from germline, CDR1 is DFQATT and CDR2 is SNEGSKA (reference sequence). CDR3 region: CSASQGADYERYF. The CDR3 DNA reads TGCAGTGCCAGCCAAGGGGCGGACTACGAGCGGTATTTC.